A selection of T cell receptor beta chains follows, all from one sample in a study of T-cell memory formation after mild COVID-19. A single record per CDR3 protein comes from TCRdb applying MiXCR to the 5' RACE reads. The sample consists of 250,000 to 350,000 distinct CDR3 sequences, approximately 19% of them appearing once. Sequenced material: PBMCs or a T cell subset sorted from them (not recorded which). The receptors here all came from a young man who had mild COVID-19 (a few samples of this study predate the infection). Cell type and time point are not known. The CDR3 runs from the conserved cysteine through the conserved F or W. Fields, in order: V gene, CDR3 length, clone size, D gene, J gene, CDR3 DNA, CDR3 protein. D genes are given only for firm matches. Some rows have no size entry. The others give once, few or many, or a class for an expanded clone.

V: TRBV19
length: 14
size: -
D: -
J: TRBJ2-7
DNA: TGTGCCAGTAGTATCCGCCCAGGGGCCTACGAGCAGTACTTC
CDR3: CASSIRPGAYEQYF

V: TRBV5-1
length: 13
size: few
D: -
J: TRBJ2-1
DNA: TGCGCCAGCAGCTTGCTGGGGATTAATGAGCAGTTCTTC
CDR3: CASSLLGINEQFF

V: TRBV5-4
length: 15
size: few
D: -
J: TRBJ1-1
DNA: TGTGCCAGCAGCCCGGAATCGATGGGTAACACTGAAGCTTTCTTT
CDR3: CASSPESMGNTEAFF

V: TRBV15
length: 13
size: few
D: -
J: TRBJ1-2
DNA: TGTGCCACCAGCAGACCCGGACGGGGAGGCTACACCTTC
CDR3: CATSRPGRGGYTF

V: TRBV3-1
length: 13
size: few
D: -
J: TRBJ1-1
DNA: TGTGCCAGCAGCCAAACCCGGGACAACGAAGCTTTCTTT
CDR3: CASSQTRDNEAFF

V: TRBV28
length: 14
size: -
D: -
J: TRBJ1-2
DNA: TGTGCCAGCAGTCCGTTTCAGGGTGGCTATGGCTACACCTTC
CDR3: CASSPFQGGYGYTF

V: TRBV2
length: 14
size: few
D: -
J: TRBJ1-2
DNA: TGTGCCAGCAGTGAAGCGGGCAGGGGCTATGGCTACACCTTC
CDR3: CASSEAGRGYGYTF

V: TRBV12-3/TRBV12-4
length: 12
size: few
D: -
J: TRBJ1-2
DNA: TGTGCCAGCAGCCTCGACGACTATGGCTACACCTTC
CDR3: CASSLDDYGYTF

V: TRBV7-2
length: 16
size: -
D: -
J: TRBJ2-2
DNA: TGTGCCAGCAGCTTAAGGTCGGCTTCGAACACCGGGGAGCTGTTTTTT
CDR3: CASSLRSASNTGELFF

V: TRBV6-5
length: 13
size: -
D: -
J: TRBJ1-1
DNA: TGTGCCAGCAGTTTCGCAGGGCCCCAGGAAGCTTTCTTT
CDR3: CASSFAGPQEAFF

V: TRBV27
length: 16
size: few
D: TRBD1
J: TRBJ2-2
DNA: TGTGCCAGCAGTTTATCGCAGGGGGCGGTTCACGGGGAGCTGTTTTTT
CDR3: CASSLSQGAVHGELFF

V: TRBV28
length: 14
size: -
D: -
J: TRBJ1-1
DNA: TGTGCCAGCAGTTTATCCCTGGGCTTCCGGGAAGCTTTCTTT
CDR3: CASSLSLGFREAFF

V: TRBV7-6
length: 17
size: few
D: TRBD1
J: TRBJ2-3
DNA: TGTGCCAGCAGCTCAAGAACAGGGGCCCAAGGCACAGAAACGCAGTATTTT
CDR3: CASSSRTGAQGTETQYF

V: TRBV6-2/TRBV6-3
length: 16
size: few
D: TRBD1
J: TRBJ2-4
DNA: TGTGCCAGCGGAGGGGGACAGGCGAACCCTAAAAACATTCAGTACTTC
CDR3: CASGGGQANPKNIQYF

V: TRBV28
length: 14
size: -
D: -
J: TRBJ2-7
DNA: TGTGCCAGCAGGAACTTACTACGGGCTGGCGAGCAGTACTTC
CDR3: CASRNLLRAGEQYF

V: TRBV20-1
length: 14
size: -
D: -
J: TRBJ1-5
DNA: TGCAGTGCTAGAGGGCAGGGTGGCAATCAGCCCCAGCATTTT
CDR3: CSARGQGGNQPQHF

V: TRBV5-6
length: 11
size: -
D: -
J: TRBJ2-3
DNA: TGTGCCAGCAGCTGGCACAGTACGCAGTATTTT
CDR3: CASSWHSTQYF

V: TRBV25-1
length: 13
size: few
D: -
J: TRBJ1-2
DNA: TGTGCCAGCAGTGACCCGAACAGGGCCGGCTACACCTTC
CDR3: CASSDPNRAGYTF

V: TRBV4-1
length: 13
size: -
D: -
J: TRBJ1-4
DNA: TGCGCCAGCCGACATACCGCCGGGGAAAAACTGTTTTTT
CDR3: CASRHTAGEKLFF

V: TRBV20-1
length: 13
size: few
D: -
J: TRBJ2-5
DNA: TGCAGTGCTAGAATAGCAGGCCAAGAGACCCAGTACTTC
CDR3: CSARIAGQETQYF

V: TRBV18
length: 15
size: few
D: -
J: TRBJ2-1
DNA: TGTGCCAGCTCAGCAATTCCGGGACCAGAGAATGAGCAGTTCTTC
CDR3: CASSAIPGPENEQFF

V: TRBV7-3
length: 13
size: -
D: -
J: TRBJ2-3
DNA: TGTGCCAGCAGCCAAGCGGTCCAAGATACGCAGTATTTT
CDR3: CASSQAVQDTQYF

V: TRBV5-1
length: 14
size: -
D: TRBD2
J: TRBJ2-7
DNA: TGCGCCAGCAGCTTGTCCACTAGCGGGGGGGAGCAGTACTTC
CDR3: CASSLSTSGGEQYF

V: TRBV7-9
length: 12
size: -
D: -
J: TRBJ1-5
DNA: TGTGCCAGCAGCTCCGCGCGGAAGCCCCAGCATTTT
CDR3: CASSSARKPQHF

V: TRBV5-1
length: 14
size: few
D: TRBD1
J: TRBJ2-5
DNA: TGCGCCAGCAGCTTGGTAGCCAGGGGGGAGACCCAGTACTTC
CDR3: CASSLVARGETQYF

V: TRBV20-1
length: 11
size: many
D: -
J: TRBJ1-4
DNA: TGCAGTGCTGCCCGGGGGGAAAAACTGTTTTTT
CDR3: CSAARGEKLFF

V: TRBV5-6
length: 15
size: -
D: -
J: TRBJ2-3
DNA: TGTGCCAGCAGCTTCCCGCAAGCTAGCACAGATACGCAGTATTTT
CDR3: CASSFPQASTDTQYF

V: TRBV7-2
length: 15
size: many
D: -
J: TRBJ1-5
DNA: TGTGCCAGCAGCTTAGTAGGAGGTCAGAATCAGCCCCAGCATTTT
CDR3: CASSLVGGQNQPQHF

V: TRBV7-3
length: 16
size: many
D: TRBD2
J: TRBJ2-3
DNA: TGTGCCAGCAGCCCGCAAGCGGGGGGGTACACAGATACGCAGTATTTT
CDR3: CASSPQAGGYTDTQYF

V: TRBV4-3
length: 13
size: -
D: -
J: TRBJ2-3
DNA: TGCGCCAGCAGCCAATTGATAACAGATACGCAGTATTTT
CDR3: CASSQLITDTQYF

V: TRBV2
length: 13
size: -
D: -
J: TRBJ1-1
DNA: TGTGCCAGCAGACGGACACTGGCGACTGAAGCTTTCTTT
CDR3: CASRRTLATEAFF

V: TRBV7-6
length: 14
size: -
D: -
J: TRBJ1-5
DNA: TGTGCCAGCAGCTACATGGGGAGCAATCAGCCCCAGCATTTT
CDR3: CASSYMGSNQPQHF

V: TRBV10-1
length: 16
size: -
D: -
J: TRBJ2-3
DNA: TGCGCCAGCAGTGAGTCGTGGTCAGGGGATACAGATACGCAGTATTTT
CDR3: CASSESWSGDTDTQYF

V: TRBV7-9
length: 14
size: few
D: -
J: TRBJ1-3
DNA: TGTGCCAGCAGCTCCACAGGGTTAGGAAACACCATATATTTT
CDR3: CASSSTGLGNTIYF

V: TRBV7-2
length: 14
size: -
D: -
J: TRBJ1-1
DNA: TGTGCCAGCAGCTTAGTAGCCCCCTCACGCGGGGCTTTCTTT
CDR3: CASSLVAPSRGAFF

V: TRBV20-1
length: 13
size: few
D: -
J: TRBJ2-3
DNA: TGCAGTGCTGGCCAGCAGGGGAGAGATACGCAGTATTTT
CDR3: CSAGQQGRDTQYF

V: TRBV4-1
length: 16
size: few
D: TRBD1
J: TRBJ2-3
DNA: TGCGCCAGCAGCCAGGCGCCGGGACAGGGTCCAGATACGCAGTATTTT
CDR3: CASSQAPGQGPDTQYF

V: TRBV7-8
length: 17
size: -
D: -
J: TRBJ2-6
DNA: TGTGCCACAGTGGGGGGGCGGACCCTCTCTGGGGCCAACGTCCTGACTTTC
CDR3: CATVGGRTLSGANVLTF

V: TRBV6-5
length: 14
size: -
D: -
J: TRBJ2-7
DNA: TGTGCCAGCTCTCGGGGGAGGATTTCCTACGAGCAGTACTTC
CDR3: CASSRGRISYEQYF

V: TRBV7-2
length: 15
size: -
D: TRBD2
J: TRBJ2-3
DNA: TGTGCCAGCAGCTTTTCGCGGGGGGTCACAGATACGCAGTATTTT
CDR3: CASSFSRGVTDTQYF

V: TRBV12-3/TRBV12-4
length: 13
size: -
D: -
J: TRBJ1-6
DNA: TGTGCCATCGCCCAGGTCTATAATTCACCCCTCCACTTT
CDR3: CAIAQVYNSPLHF